These T cell receptor beta chains were read from a single sample in a study of blood T cell repertoires in COVID-19. Clones were sequenced by immunoSEQ multiplex PCR, and TCRdb holds only the in-frame ones, with some missing. The sample has more than 110,000 clones, about 70% seen once; the top ten hold around 12%. The sequenced sample was peripheral blood. The receptors were sampled from a man older than 75 with acute or convalescent COVID-19. Both conserved end residues are part of each CDR3. Fields, in order: D gene, V gene, clone size, J gene, CDR3 protein, CDR3 DNA. D genes are given only for firm matches. For some rows the clone size is stated as once, few or many, or as a class when expanded; others skip it.

D gene: TRBD1; V gene: TRBV5-5; clone size: NA; J gene: TRBJ2-3; CDR3 protein: CASSLEGQGAYTQYF; CDR3 DNA: TGTGCCAGCAGCTTGGAAGGACAGGGGGCCTATACGCAGTATTTT
D gene: NA; V gene: TRBV18; clone size: NA; J gene: TRBJ2-2; CDR3 protein: CASSPSYTGELFF; CDR3 DNA: TGTGCCAGCTCACCTTCATACACCGGGGAGCTGTTTTTT
D gene: NA; V gene: TRBV6-5; clone size: once; J gene: TRBJ2-1; CDR3 protein: CASSMKQGQFF; CDR3 DNA: TGTGCCAGCAGTATGAAACAGGGCCAGTTCTTC
D gene: TRBD1; V gene: TRBV7-2; clone size: NA; J gene: TRBJ2-2; CDR3 protein: CASSLGTGGAGELFF; CDR3 DNA: TGTGCCAGCAGCCTGGGGACAGGGGGAGCCGGGGAGCTGTTTTTT
D gene: TRBD2; V gene: TRBV7-3; clone size: NA; J gene: TRBJ2-2; CDR3 protein: CASSQTSGGAANTGELFF; CDR3 DNA: TGTGCCAGCAGCCAGACTAGCGGGGGGGCCGCGAACACCGGGGAGCTGTTTTTT
D gene: NA; V gene: TRBV23-1; clone size: NA; J gene: TRBJ1-5; CDR3 protein: CASPGDRSNQPQHF; CDR3 DNA: TGCGCCAGTCCCGGGGATAGGAGCAATCAGCCCCAGCATTTT
D gene: TRBD1; V gene: TRBV5-4; clone size: NA; J gene: TRBJ1-1; CDR3 protein: CASTKTGAGNTEAFF; CDR3 DNA: TGTGCCAGCACAAAGACAGGGGCGGGGAACACTGAAGCTTTCTTT
D gene: NA; V gene: TRBV6-4; clone size: NA; J gene: TRBJ1-6; CDR3 protein: CASRRDFNSPLHF; CDR3 DNA: TGTGCCAGCAGGCGGGACTTCAATTCACCCCTCCACTTT
D gene: NA; V gene: TRBV10-2; clone size: NA; J gene: TRBJ2-5; CDR3 protein: CATTWRAGGPGETQYF; CDR3 DNA: TGCGCCACCACATGGCGGGCTGGTGGGCCCGGGGAGACCCAGTACTTC
D gene: TRBD1; V gene: TRBV29-1; clone size: NA; J gene: TRBJ1-1; CDR3 protein: CSVSRDRDRLAFF; CDR3 DNA: TGCAGCGTAAGCCGGGACAGGGACAGATTAGCTTTCTTT
D gene: TRBD1; V gene: TRBV7-6; clone size: NA; J gene: TRBJ1-6; CDR3 protein: CASSLGTGGSPLHF; CDR3 DNA: TGTGCCAGCAGCTTAGGGACAGGGGGTTCACCCCTCCACTTT
D gene: NA; V gene: TRBV10-3; clone size: NA; J gene: TRBJ1-2; CDR3 protein: CAIKVRSGANYGYTF; CDR3 DNA: TGTGCCATCAAAGTCCGAAGCGGAGCTAACTATGGCTACACCTTC
D gene: TRBD1; V gene: TRBV6-2/TRBV6-3; clone size: NA; J gene: TRBJ2-5; CDR3 protein: CASSWGTGQETQYF; CDR3 DNA: TGTGCCAGCAGTTGGGGGACAGGGCAAGAGACCCAGTACTTC
D gene: TRBD1; V gene: TRBV29-1; clone size: NA; J gene: TRBJ1-1; CDR3 protein: CSVSLGQGGNTEAFF; CDR3 DNA: TGCAGCGTCTCCTTAGGACAGGGGGGAAACACTGAAGCTTTCTTT
D gene: NA; V gene: TRBV28; clone size: NA; J gene: TRBJ1-5; CDR3 protein: CASSRNRVQPQHF; CDR3 DNA: TGTGCCAGCAGTCGCAACAGGGTCCAGCCCCAGCATTTT
D gene: TRBD1; V gene: TRBV5-5; clone size: NA; J gene: TRBJ1-4; CDR3 protein: CASSTDRHEKLFF; CDR3 DNA: TGTGCCAGCAGCACGGACAGGCACGAAAAACTGTTTTTT
D gene: NA; V gene: TRBV6-5; clone size: NA; J gene: TRBJ1-6; CDR3 protein: CASSQDNFGSPLHF; CDR3 DNA: TGTGCCAGCAGCCAGGATAATTTTGGTTCACCCCTCCACTTT
D gene: TRBD1; V gene: TRBV6-2/TRBV6-3; clone size: NA; J gene: TRBJ1-5; CDR3 protein: CASSGDRGIRNSNQPQHF; CDR3 DNA: TGTGCCAGCAGCGGGGACAGGGGGATTCGTAATAGCAATCAGCCCCAGCATTTT
D gene: TRBD1; V gene: TRBV6-2/TRBV6-3; clone size: once; J gene: TRBJ1-5; CDR3 protein: CASSPAGTDSNQPQHF; CDR3 DNA: TGTGCCAGCAGTCCGGCCGGGACAGATAGCAATCAGCCCCAGCATTTT
D gene: TRBD2; V gene: TRBV5-4; clone size: NA; J gene: TRBJ2-7; CDR3 protein: CASSRGAGGLTYEQYF; CDR3 DNA: TGTGCCAGCAGCCGCGGCGCGGGGGGCCTTACCTACGAGCAGTACTTC
D gene: TRBD2; V gene: TRBV7-9; clone size: NA; J gene: TRBJ2-1; CDR3 protein: CASSLLAGRTTYNEQFF; CDR3 DNA: TGTGCCAGCAGCTTACTAGCGGGGAGAACGACCTACAATGAGCAGTTCTTC
D gene: TRBD1; V gene: TRBV28; clone size: NA; J gene: TRBJ2-1; CDR3 protein: CASSPSQGVSSYNEQFF; CDR3 DNA: TGTGCCAGCAGTCCGTCACAGGGGGTAAGCTCCTACAATGAGCAGTTCTTC
D gene: NA; V gene: TRBV14; clone size: NA; J gene: TRBJ1-4; CDR3 protein: CASSLGVATNEKLFF; CDR3 DNA: TGTGCCAGCAGCCTAGGGGTTGCAACTAATGAAAAACTGTTTTTT
D gene: TRBD1; V gene: TRBV5-1; clone size: NA; J gene: TRBJ1-1; CDR3 protein: CASSLRTGANTEAFF; CDR3 DNA: TGCGCCAGCAGCTTAAGGACAGGCGCGAACACTGAAGCTTTCTTT
D gene: TRBD1; V gene: TRBV18; clone size: NA; J gene: TRBJ1-2; CDR3 protein: CASSKDREPYGYTF; CDR3 DNA: TGTGCCAGCTCAAAGGACAGGGAACCGTATGGCTACACCTTC
D gene: TRBD1; V gene: TRBV7-3; clone size: NA; J gene: TRBJ2-3; CDR3 protein: CASSAWDRATDTQYF; CDR3 DNA: TGTGCCAGCAGCGCCTGGGACAGGGCGACAGATACGCAGTATTTT
D gene: TRBD1; V gene: TRBV27; clone size: NA; J gene: TRBJ2-3; CDR3 protein: CASSFDRGDTQYF; CDR3 DNA: TGTGCCAGCAGTTTCGACAGGGGAGATACGCAGTATTTT
D gene: TRBD1; V gene: TRBV6-5; clone size: NA; J gene: TRBJ2-7; CDR3 protein: CASSYSGTAYFYEQYF; CDR3 DNA: TGTGCCAGCAGTTACTCCGGGACAGCTTATTTCTACGAGCAGTACTTC
D gene: TRBD2; V gene: TRBV5-1; clone size: NA; J gene: TRBJ2-2; CDR3 protein: CASIGGSTGELFF; CDR3 DNA: TGCGCCAGCATCGGCGGGAGCACCGGGGAGCTGTTTTTT
D gene: NA; V gene: TRBV7-3; clone size: NA; J gene: TRBJ1-3; CDR3 protein: CASSLNIGDTIYF; CDR3 DNA: TGTGCCAGCAGCTTGAACATAGGGGACACCATATATTTT
D gene: NA; V gene: TRBV9; clone size: NA; J gene: TRBJ2-2; CDR3 protein: CASSAWTGAGELFF; CDR3 DNA: TGTGCCAGCAGCGCCTGGACGGGGGCCGGGGAGCTGTTTTTT
D gene: NA; V gene: TRBV19; clone size: NA; J gene: TRBJ2-2; CDR3 protein: CASTTANTGELFF; CDR3 DNA: TGTGCCAGTACAACAGCGAACACCGGGGAGCTGTTTTTT
D gene: TRBD1; V gene: TRBV4-3; clone size: NA; J gene: TRBJ1-4; CDR3 protein: CASSLFTGGLNEKLFF; CDR3 DNA: TGCGCCAGCAGCCTCTTCACAGGGGGACTTAATGAAAAACTGTTTTTT
D gene: NA; V gene: TRBV30; clone size: NA; J gene: TRBJ2-2; CDR3 protein: CAWSRRGPNTGELFF; CDR3 DNA: TGTGCCTGGAGTCGGCGGGGGCCGAACACCGGGGAGCTGTTTTTT
D gene: NA; V gene: TRBV18; clone size: once; J gene: TRBJ2-7; CDR3 protein: CASSPSGQGNEQYF; CDR3 DNA: TGTGCCAGCTCACCGTCCGGGCAGGGGAACGAGCAGTACTTC
D gene: NA; V gene: TRBV6-5; clone size: NA; J gene: TRBJ2-5; CDR3 protein: CASTSSLPETQYF; CDR3 DNA: TGTGCCAGCACTTCCTCCCTACCAGAGACCCAGTACTTC
D gene: TRBD2; V gene: TRBV30; clone size: NA; J gene: TRBJ2-5; CDR3 protein: CAWSPGLAETQYF; CDR3 DNA: TGTGCCTGGAGTCCGGGACTAGCTGAGACCCAGTACTTC
D gene: TRBD2; V gene: TRBV27; clone size: NA; J gene: TRBJ2-3; CDR3 protein: CASSSASGGKINTQYF; CDR3 DNA: TGTGCCAGCAGTTCAGCTAGCGGGGGGAAAATTAATACGCAGTATTTT
D gene: NA; V gene: TRBV5-6; clone size: NA; J gene: TRBJ2-3; CDR3 protein: CASSLARASTDTQYF; CDR3 DNA: TGTGCCAGCAGCTTGGCCAGGGCTAGCACAGATACGCAGTATTTT
D gene: NA; V gene: TRBV18; clone size: once; J gene: TRBJ1-4; CDR3 protein: CASSPSPRTGGRGEKLFF; CDR3 DNA: TGTGCCAGCTCACCATCGCCTAGAACCGGGGGGCGCGGTGAAAAACTGTTTTTT
D gene: TRBD1; V gene: TRBV4-2; clone size: few; J gene: TRBJ1-6; CDR3 protein: CASSQGEDRGGNRSPLHF; CDR3 DNA: TGTGCCAGCAGCCAAGGGGAGGACAGGGGGGGCAATCGTTCACCCCTCCACTTT
D gene: NA; V gene: TRBV7-9; clone size: NA; J gene: TRBJ1-2; CDR3 protein: CASSLGYHRGYGYTF; CDR3 DNA: TGTGCCAGCAGCTTAGGATATCACCGGGGCTATGGCTACACCTTC
D gene: TRBD1; V gene: TRBV28; clone size: NA; J gene: TRBJ1-5; CDR3 protein: CASSLPYRGTSNQPQHF; CDR3 DNA: TGTGCCAGCAGTTTGCCATACAGGGGAACCAGCAATCAGCCCCAGCATTTT
D gene: TRBD1; V gene: TRBV28; clone size: NA; J gene: TRBJ1-2; CDR3 protein: CASSSRTGYSNYGYTF; CDR3 DNA: TGTGCCAGCAGTTCAAGGACAGGGTACTCTAACTATGGCTACACCTTC
D gene: NA; V gene: TRBV27; clone size: few; J gene: TRBJ2-2; CDR3 protein: CASRSDREATGELFF; CDR3 DNA: TGTGCCAGCAGGTCTGACAGGGAGGCCACCGGGGAGCTGTTTTTT
D gene: NA; V gene: TRBV4-3; clone size: NA; J gene: TRBJ2-3; CDR3 protein: CASNQGGGSKTQYF; CDR3 DNA: TGCGCCAGCAACCAGGGGGGTGGATCCAAGACGCAGTATTTT
D gene: NA; V gene: TRBV4-3; clone size: NA; J gene: TRBJ1-5; CDR3 protein: CASSQGHRQPQHF; CDR3 DNA: TGCGCCAGCAGCCAAGGACACAGGCAGCCCCAGCATTTT
D gene: NA; V gene: TRBV25-1; clone size: NA; J gene: TRBJ1-1; CDR3 protein: CASSVPGDLDTEAFF; CDR3 DNA: TGTGCCAGCAGTGTACCAGGGGATTTGGACACTGAAGCTTTCTTT
D gene: NA; V gene: TRBV6-5; clone size: NA; J gene: TRBJ2-1; CDR3 protein: CASSSLGARRFF; CDR3 DNA: TGTGCCAGCAGTTCTTTAGGGGCACGACGGTTCTTC
D gene: NA; V gene: TRBV2; clone size: NA; J gene: TRBJ2-5; CDR3 protein: CASSVGRSRGTQYF; CDR3 DNA: TGTGCCAGCAGTGTAGGACGGTCGCGGGGGACCCAGTACTTC
D gene: NA; V gene: TRBV6-5; clone size: NA; J gene: TRBJ1-2; CDR3 protein: CASSYRQAYGYTF; CDR3 DNA: TGTGCCAGCAGTTACCGACAGGCCTATGGCTACACCTTC
D gene: NA; V gene: TRBV7-2; clone size: NA; J gene: TRBJ1-4; CDR3 protein: CASSVDRNNEKLFF; CDR3 DNA: TGTGCCAGCAGCGTCGACAGAAATAATGAAAAACTGTTTTTT
D gene: NA; V gene: TRBV5-6; clone size: NA; J gene: TRBJ1-5; CDR3 protein: CASSPGYGQPQHF; CDR3 DNA: TGTGCCAGCAGCCCGGGGTATGGTCAGCCCCAGCATTTT
D gene: TRBD1; V gene: TRBV11-2; clone size: few; J gene: TRBJ2-2; CDR3 protein: CASSRGTGSTGELFF; CDR3 DNA: TGTGCCAGCAGCCGTGGGACAGGGAGCACCGGGGAGCTGTTTTTT
D gene: TRBD1; V gene: TRBV9; clone size: NA; J gene: TRBJ1-6; CDR3 protein: CASKEGTGNSPLHF; CDR3 DNA: TGTGCCAGCAAAGAGGGGACAGGGAATTCACCCCTCCACTTT
D gene: TRBD1; V gene: TRBV3-1/TRBV3-2; clone size: NA; J gene: TRBJ1-2; CDR3 protein: CASSYDNRGNGYTF; CDR3 DNA: TGTGCCAGCAGCTACGATAACAGGGGAAATGGCTACACCTTC
D gene: NA; V gene: TRBV9; clone size: NA; J gene: TRBJ2-4; CDR3 protein: CASSPDPLSGIQYF; CDR3 DNA: TGTGCCAGCAGCCCAGACCCCTTATCGGGCATTCAGTACTTC
D gene: NA; V gene: TRBV28; clone size: NA; J gene: TRBJ2-7; CDR3 protein: CASSIDRSYEQYF; CDR3 DNA: TGTGCCAGCAGCATAGACAGGTCCTACGAGCAGTACTTC
D gene: NA; V gene: TRBV19; clone size: few; J gene: TRBJ1-2; CDR3 protein: CASSIPTANYGYTF; CDR3 DNA: TGTGCCAGTAGTATCCCCACGGCTAACTATGGCTACACCTTC